The rows below give T cell receptor beta chains drawn from one sample of a study of T cell changes during pregnancy in multiple sclerosis. Using immunoSEQ multiplex PCR, the repertoire was profiled, and TCRdb retains in-frame clones only, with some absent. The sample gives tens of thousands of clones, more than 85% of which show up once; roughly 1.2% is in the top ten. Sequenced here: peripheral blood, sampled after pregnancy. These TCRs come from a female donor in good health, enrolled as a control in a pregnancy study. The CDR3 runs from the conserved cysteine through the conserved F or W. A D gene is named only where the DNA matches it firmly. A clone size is listed for some rows: how often the clone was seen (once, few, many), or a class if it is expanded.

j_call clone_size d_call v_call cdr3_nt cdr3_aa
TRBJ1-2 . TRBD1 TRBV5-1 TGCGCCAGCAGCTCCGGGACAGGCTCCTATGGCTACACCTTC CASSSGTGSYGYTF
TRBJ2-7 . . TRBV6-1 TGTGCCTCCGGCGGGTTTTCCTACGAGCAGTACTTC CASGGFSYEQYF
TRBJ1-6 . . TRBV19 TGTGCCAGTAGTATACGGACGGGAGATAATTCACCCCTCCACTTT CASSIRTGDNSPLHF
TRBJ1-1 . TRBD1 TRBV5-1 TGCGCCAGCACAGACAGGGATCGAAGTATGAACACTGAAGCTTTCTTT CASTDRDRSMNTEAFF
TRBJ2-7 . . TRBV19 TGTGCCAGTAGTATCAGCCAGGGTGCCAACGAGCAGTACTTC CASSISQGANEQYF
TRBJ1-5 . TRBD1 TRBV27 TGTGCCAGCAGAAGAGGGGGCTCGGGCAATCAGCCCCAGCATTTT CASRRGGSGNQPQHF
TRBJ1-1 . . TRBV14 TGTGCCAGCAGCCAAGATCCCTACACTGAAGCTTTCTTT CASSQDPYTEAFF
TRBJ1-1 few . TRBV11-3 TGTGCCAGCAGCTCGGGAGGGAACACTGAAGCTTTCTTT CASSSGGNTEAFF
TRBJ1-2 once . TRBV2 TGTGCCAGCAGTGAATCGAGACTTATAAACTATGGCTACACCTTC CASSESRLINYGYTF
TRBJ2-7 . . TRBV6-5 TGTGCCAGCAGTTACTCAGGAGGGTCGGGAGAGCAGTACTTC CASSYSGGSGEQYF
TRBJ1-5 . . TRBV6-6 TGTGCCAGCAGTATACAGTTCACCAATCAGCCCCAGCATTTT CASSIQFTNQPQHF
TRBJ2-7 . TRBD1 TRBV19 TGTGCCAGTACCTCCAACGGCAGGGGGAAGTCCTACGAGCAGTACTTC CASTSNGRGKSYEQYF
TRBJ2-7 . . TRBV6-5 TGTGCCAGCAGTTCACAGGGTATAATCTCCTACGAGCAGTACTTC CASSSQGIISYEQYF
TRBJ2-1 . TRBD2 TRBV7-9 TGTGCCAGCAGTTTAGCGGGGGGTAACTCCTACAATGAGCAGTTCTTC CASSLAGGNSYNEQFF
TRBJ2-3 . . TRBV28 TGTGCCAGCAGTCTCCCTGCCTATGCAGATACGCAGTATTTT CASSLPAYADTQYF